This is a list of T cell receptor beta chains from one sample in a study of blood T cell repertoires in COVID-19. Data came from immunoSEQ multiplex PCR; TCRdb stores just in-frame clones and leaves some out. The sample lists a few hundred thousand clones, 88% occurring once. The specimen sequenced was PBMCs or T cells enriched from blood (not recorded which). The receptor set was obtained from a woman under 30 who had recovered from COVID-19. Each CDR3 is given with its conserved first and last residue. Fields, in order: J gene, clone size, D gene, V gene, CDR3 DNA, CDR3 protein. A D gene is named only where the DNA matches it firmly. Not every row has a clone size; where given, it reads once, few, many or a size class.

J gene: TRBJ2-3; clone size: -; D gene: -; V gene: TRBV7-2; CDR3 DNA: TGTGCCAGCAGCTTCCGGCAGGGCACAGATACGCAGTATTTT; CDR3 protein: CASSFRQGTDTQYF
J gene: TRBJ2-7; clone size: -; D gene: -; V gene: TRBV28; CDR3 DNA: TGTGCCAGCAGTTTTAACAGCTTATACGAGCAGTACTTC; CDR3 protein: CASSFNSLYEQYF
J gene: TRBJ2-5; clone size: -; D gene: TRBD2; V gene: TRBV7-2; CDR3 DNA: TGTGCCAGCAGCTGGATAGCGGGGCAGGAGACCCAGTACTTC; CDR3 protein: CASSWIAGQETQYF
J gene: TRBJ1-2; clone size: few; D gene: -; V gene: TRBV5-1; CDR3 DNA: TGCGCCAGCAGCTTGGTCGCGGGGTCAGACTATGGCTACACCTTC; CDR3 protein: CASSLVAGSDYGYTF
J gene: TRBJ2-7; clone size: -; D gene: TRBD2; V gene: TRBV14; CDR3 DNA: TGTGCCAGCAGCCAAGAGATAGCGGGGTTGCACGAGCAGTACTTC; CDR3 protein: CASSQEIAGLHEQYF
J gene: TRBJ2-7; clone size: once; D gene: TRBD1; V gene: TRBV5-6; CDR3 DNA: TGTGCCAGCAGCTGGGACAGGGCCCACGAGCAGTACTTC; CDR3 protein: CASSWDRAHEQYF
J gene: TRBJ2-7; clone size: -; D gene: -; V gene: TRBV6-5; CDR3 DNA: TGTGCCAGCAGTTACCCCCGCTCTGGTGAGGCCGAGCAGTACTTC; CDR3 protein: CASSYPRSGEAEQYF
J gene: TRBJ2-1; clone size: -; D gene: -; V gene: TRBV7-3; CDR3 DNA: TGTGCCAGCAGCTTCGGGGGGCCCTCCTACAATGAGCAGTTCTTC; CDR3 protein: CASSFGGPSYNEQFF
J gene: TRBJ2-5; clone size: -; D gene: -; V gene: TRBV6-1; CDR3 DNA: TGTGCCAGCAGTGAAGGGCCAAACCAAGAGACCCAGTACTTC; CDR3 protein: CASSEGPNQETQYF
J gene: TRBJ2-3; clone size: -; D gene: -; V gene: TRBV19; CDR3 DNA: TGTGCCAGTAGTATTGAGGCCACGAATACGCAGTATTTT; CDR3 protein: CASSIEATNTQYF
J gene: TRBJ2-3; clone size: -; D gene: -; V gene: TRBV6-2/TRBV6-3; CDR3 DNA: TGTGCCAGCAGTTACGAGGGAAATACGCAGTATTTT; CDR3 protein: CASSYEGNTQYF
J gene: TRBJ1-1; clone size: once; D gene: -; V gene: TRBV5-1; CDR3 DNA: TGCGCCAGCAGATCACGACGGGGGGATCCCAATTCGAACACTGAAGCTTTCTTT; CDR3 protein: CASRSRRGDPNSNTEAFF
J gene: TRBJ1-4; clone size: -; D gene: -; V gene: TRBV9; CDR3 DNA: TGTGCCAGCAGCGACTTTCCAGGGTGGACTAATGAAAAACTGTTTTTT; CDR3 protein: CASSDFPGWTNEKLFF
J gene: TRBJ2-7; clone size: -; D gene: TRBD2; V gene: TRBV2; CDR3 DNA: TGTGCCAGCAGTGACTTCTCCTGGAAGGCGGGAGGGGCAGTGGGGTACGAGCAGTACTTC; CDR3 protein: CASSDFSWKAGGAVGYEQYF
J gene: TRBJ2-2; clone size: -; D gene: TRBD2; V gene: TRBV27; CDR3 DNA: TGTGCCAGCAGTTTACAGAGCGGGGGGCCAACCGGGGAGCTGTTTTTT; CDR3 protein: CASSLQSGGPTGELFF
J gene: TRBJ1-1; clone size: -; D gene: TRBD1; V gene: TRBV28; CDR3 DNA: TGTGCCAGCAGTACCCTCGGACAGGGGAGGACTGAAGCTTTCTTT; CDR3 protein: CASSTLGQGRTEAFF
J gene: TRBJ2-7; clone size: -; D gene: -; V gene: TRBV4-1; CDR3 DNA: TGCGCCAGCAGCCAAGAGGAAGGCAGGGCCTACGAGCAGTACTTC; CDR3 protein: CASSQEEGRAYEQYF
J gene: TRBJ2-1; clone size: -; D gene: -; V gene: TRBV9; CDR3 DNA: TGTGCCAGCAGTGAGGGTGTTGGATCCTACAATGAGCAGTTCTTC; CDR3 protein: CASSEGVGSYNEQFF
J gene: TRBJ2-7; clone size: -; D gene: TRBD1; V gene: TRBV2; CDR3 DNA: TGTGCCAGCAGACCGTGGACAGGGGACGCCTACGAGCAGTACTTC; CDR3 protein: CASRPWTGDAYEQYF
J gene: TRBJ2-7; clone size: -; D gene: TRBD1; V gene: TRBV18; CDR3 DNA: TGTGCCAGCTCACCTTACAGGACAGGGGTTACCTACGAGCAGTACTTC; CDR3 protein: CASSPYRTGVTYEQYF
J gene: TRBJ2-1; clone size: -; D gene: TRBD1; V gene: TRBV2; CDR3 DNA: TGTGCCAGCAGGGCAGGGACAGGGGCACACAATGAGCAGTTCTTC; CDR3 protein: CASRAGTGAHNEQFF
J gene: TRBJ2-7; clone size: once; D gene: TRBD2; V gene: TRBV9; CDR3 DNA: TGTGCCAGCAGCCTAGGTGGGGGGGAATACTACGAGCAGTACTTC; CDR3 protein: CASSLGGGEYYEQYF
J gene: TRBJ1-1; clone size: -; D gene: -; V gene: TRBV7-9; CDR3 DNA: TGTGCCAGCAGCTCGACGGGATTTGAAGCTTTCTTT; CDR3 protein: CASSSTGFEAFF
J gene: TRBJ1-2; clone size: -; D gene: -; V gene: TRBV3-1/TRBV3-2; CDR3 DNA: TGTGCCAGCAGCCAAGACAGGCAGGCTTATGGCTACACCTTC; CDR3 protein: CASSQDRQAYGYTF
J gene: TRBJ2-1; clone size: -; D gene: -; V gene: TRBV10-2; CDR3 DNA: TGCGCCAGCAGTGAGGTCGGGCAGGGGCATGAGCAGTTCTTC; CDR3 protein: CASSEVGQGHEQFF
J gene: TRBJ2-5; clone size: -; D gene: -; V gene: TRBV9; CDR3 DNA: TGTGCCAGCAGCATCCGCCCGTCCAGCCAAGAGACCCAGTACTTC; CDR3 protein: CASSIRPSSQETQYF
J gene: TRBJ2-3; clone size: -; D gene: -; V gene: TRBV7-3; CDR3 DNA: TGTGCCAGCAGCCGAAGAGGGGGGGAGGTAGATACGCAGTATTTT; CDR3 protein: CASSRRGGEVDTQYF
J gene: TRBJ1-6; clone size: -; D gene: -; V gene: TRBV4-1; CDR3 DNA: TGCGCCAGCAGCCAAGAGGGGGGGAGCTCCTATAATTCACCCCTCCACTTT; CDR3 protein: CASSQEGGSSYNSPLHF
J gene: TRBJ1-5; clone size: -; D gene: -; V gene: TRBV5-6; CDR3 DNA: TGTGCCAGCAGCTCCTCAGGGGTTCCGGGGAATCAGCCCCAGCATTTT; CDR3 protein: CASSSSGVPGNQPQHF
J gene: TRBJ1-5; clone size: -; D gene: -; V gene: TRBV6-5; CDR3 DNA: TGTGCCAGCAGTCCGATTGAGCGGTATCAGCCCCAGCATTTT; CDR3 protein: CASSPIERYQPQHF
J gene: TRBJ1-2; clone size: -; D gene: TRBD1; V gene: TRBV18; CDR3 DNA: TGTGCCAGCTCACTCTCCTCGGGACAGCCCGCATGGGGCTACACCTTC; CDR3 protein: CASSLSSGQPAWGYTF
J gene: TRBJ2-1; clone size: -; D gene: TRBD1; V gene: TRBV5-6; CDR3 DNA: TGTGCCAGCAGCTGGGACAGGGTGATCTACAATGAGCAGTTCTTC; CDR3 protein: CASSWDRVIYNEQFF
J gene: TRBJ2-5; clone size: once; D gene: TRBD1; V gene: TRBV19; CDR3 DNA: TGTGCCAGTAGTATAAGGGCCAGGGGGGAGACCCAGTACTTC; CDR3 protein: CASSIRARGETQYF
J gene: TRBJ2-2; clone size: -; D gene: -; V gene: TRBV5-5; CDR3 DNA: TGTGCCAGCGTGGCCAGACTCACCGGGGAGCTGTTTTTT; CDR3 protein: CASVARLTGELFF
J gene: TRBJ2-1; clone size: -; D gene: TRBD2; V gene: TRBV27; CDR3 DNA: TGTGCCAGCAGTCCATTTATGCGGGGGGGCCACAATGAGCAGTTCTTC; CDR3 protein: CASSPFMRGGHNEQFF
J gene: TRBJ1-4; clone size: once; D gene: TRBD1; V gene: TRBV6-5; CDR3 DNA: TGTGCCAGCAAATACGGGACAGCCGAAAAACTGTTTTTT; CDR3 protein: CASKYGTAEKLFF